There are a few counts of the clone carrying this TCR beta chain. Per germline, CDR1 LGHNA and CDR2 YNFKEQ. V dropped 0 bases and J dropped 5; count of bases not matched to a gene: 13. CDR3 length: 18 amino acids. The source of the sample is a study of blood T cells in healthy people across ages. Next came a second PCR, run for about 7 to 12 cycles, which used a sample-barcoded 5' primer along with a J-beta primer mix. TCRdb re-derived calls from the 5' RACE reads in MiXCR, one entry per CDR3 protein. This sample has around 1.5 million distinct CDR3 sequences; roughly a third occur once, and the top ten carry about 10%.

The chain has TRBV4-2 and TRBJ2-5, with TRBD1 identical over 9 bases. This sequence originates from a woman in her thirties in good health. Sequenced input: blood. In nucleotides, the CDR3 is TGTGCCAGCAGCCAAGAATCGGGGACAGGGTATATCGGGGAGACCCAGTACTTC. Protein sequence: CASSQESGTGYIGETQYF.